The T cell receptor (beta chain) under discussion was sequenced for a study of T-cell memory formation after mild COVID-19. Looking at the study overall: Largely donor-specific TCR clusters were found.

The V segment lost 1 base and the J segment 5 bases; nucleotides outside the gene matches: 4. This CDR3 spans 14 amino acids. Employing constant-segment primers, 5'RACE generated TCR alpha and TCR beta cDNA libraries bearing sample barcodes and UMIs. Each CDR3 protein gets one entry after TCRdb re-called the 5' RACE reads with MiXCR. The sample holds about 170,000 distinct CDR3 sequences, about an eighth seen once. Points on this clonotype: Its antigen is undetermined.

General study findings and limits: Among contracting clones, CD4+ were mainly CM/EM and CD8+ enriched in EMRA. Memory sampled before infection contained some responding clones, suggesting cross-reactive memory joined.

This clonotype was sampled from a man younger than 35 who had mild COVID-19 (a few samples of this study predate the infection). Cell type and time point are not known. The J gene is TRBJ2-5, the V gene TRBV12-3 or TRBV12-4; the match to TRBD2 covers 7 bases. Source material: PBMCs or a T cell subset sorted from them (not recorded which). CDR3 in DNA: TGTGCCAGCAGTTTAGGGGAGGGCGGGGAGACCCAGTACTTC. Its protein product is CASSLGEGGETQYF.